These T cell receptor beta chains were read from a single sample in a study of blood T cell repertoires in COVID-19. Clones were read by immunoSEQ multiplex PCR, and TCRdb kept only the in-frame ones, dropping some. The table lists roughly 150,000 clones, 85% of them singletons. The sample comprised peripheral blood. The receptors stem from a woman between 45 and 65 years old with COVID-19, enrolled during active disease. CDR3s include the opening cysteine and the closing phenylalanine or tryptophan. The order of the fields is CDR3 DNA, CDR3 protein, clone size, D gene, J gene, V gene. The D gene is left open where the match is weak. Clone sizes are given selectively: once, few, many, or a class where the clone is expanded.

cdr3_nt: TGTGCCAGTAGTATATCGCGGGGGGCCTACTACAATGAGCAGTTCTTC; cdr3_aa: CASSISRGAYYNEQFF; clone_size: NA; d_call: TRBD2; j_call: TRBJ2-1; v_call: TRBV19
cdr3_nt: TGTGCCAGCAGTAGCGGGGGTACCTACGAGCAGTACTTC; cdr3_aa: CASSSGGTYEQYF; clone_size: once; d_call: TRBD2; j_call: TRBJ2-7; v_call: TRBV28
cdr3_nt: TGTGCCAGCAGTTACTTAATACAGGGAAGAGAGAATGAGCAGTTCTTC; cdr3_aa: CASSYLIQGRENEQFF; clone_size: NA; d_call: NA; j_call: TRBJ2-1; v_call: TRBV6-5
cdr3_nt: TGTGCCAGCAGCCTCCACTCACAGGGGAGGGGCTACACCTTC; cdr3_aa: CASSLHSQGRGYTF; clone_size: once; d_call: TRBD1; j_call: TRBJ1-2; v_call: TRBV3-1/TRBV3-2
cdr3_nt: TGTGCCTGGAGTGGATTAGCTTCGGCTAGCTCCTACAATGAGCAGTTCTTC; cdr3_aa: CAWSGLASASSYNEQFF; clone_size: NA; d_call: NA; j_call: TRBJ2-1; v_call: TRBV30
cdr3_nt: TGTGCCAGCATTCAGCAACCGGGCGGGGAGCTGTTTTTT; cdr3_aa: CASIQQPGGELFF; clone_size: NA; d_call: NA; j_call: TRBJ2-2; v_call: TRBV6-5
cdr3_nt: TGTGCCAGCAGCGTAGCTCTCCTAGCGGTGGGCACAGATACGCAGTATTTT; cdr3_aa: CASSVALLAVGTDTQYF; clone_size: NA; d_call: TRBD2; j_call: TRBJ2-3; v_call: TRBV9
cdr3_nt: TGTGCCAGCAGTTACTCGGAGGGAAATTCACCCCTCCACTTT; cdr3_aa: CASSYSEGNSPLHF; clone_size: NA; d_call: NA; j_call: TRBJ1-6; v_call: TRBV6-6
cdr3_nt: TGTGCCTGGAGTGGGGGAAGCGGGGTCACAGATACGCAGTATTTT; cdr3_aa: CAWSGGSGVTDTQYF; clone_size: NA; d_call: TRBD2; j_call: TRBJ2-3; v_call: TRBV30
cdr3_nt: TGTGCCAGCAGCCAAGATCCCCCGAGCTCCTATAATTCACCCCTCCACTTT; cdr3_aa: CASSQDPPSSYNSPLHF; clone_size: NA; d_call: NA; j_call: TRBJ1-6; v_call: TRBV3-1/TRBV3-2
cdr3_nt: TGTGCCAGCAGCTTGCTAGATACGCAGTATTTT; cdr3_aa: CASSLLDTQYF; clone_size: NA; d_call: NA; j_call: TRBJ2-3; v_call: TRBV5-6
cdr3_nt: TGTGCCAGCAGCTTAGCGTCTGCTAGCGGGTGGCTGGGCAATGAGCAGTTCTTC; cdr3_aa: CASSLASASGWLGNEQFF; clone_size: NA; d_call: TRBD2; j_call: TRBJ2-1; v_call: TRBV7-2
cdr3_nt: TGCGCCAGCAGCTCCGGGACACAAGCCACAGATACGCAGTATTTT; cdr3_aa: CASSSGTQATDTQYF; clone_size: NA; d_call: NA; j_call: TRBJ2-3; v_call: TRBV5-1
cdr3_nt: TGCGCCAGCAGTGAGTCGGAGGGGCTTGGGGACACTGAAGCTTTCTTT; cdr3_aa: CASSESEGLGDTEAFF; clone_size: NA; d_call: NA; j_call: TRBJ1-1; v_call: TRBV10-1
cdr3_nt: TGTGCCAGCAGTTGGGACAGGGGTATTGGGGAGACCCAGTACTTC; cdr3_aa: CASSWDRGIGETQYF; clone_size: NA; d_call: TRBD1; j_call: TRBJ2-5; v_call: TRBV6-5
cdr3_nt: TGTGCCAGCAGCTTCGGACGGGGGATCTCTTCCGAAGCTTTCTTT; cdr3_aa: CASSFGRGISSEAFF; clone_size: NA; d_call: NA; j_call: TRBJ1-1; v_call: TRBV5-4
cdr3_nt: TGTGCCAGCAGTTCCGTGTATGGCAATCAGCCCCAGCATTTT; cdr3_aa: CASSSVYGNQPQHF; clone_size: NA; d_call: NA; j_call: TRBJ1-5; v_call: TRBV27
cdr3_nt: TGTGCCTGGAGCGATTTTTCGGAGACAGGGGTCTCTTCGGGCAATCAGCCCCAGCATTTT; cdr3_aa: CAWSDFSETGVSSGNQPQHF; clone_size: NA; d_call: TRBD1; j_call: TRBJ1-5; v_call: TRBV30
cdr3_nt: TGTGCCAGCAGCAAAGGCAGGGGAGATGAAAAACTGTTTTTT; cdr3_aa: CASSKGRGDEKLFF; clone_size: NA; d_call: NA; j_call: TRBJ1-4; v_call: TRBV6-5
cdr3_nt: TGTGCCAGCAGCCCAGGGGGCAGGGGTGCTGATGGCTACACCTTC; cdr3_aa: CASSPGGRGADGYTF; clone_size: NA; d_call: TRBD1; j_call: TRBJ1-2; v_call: TRBV11-3
cdr3_nt: TGTGCCAGCAGCCCCCCGGGGGAGGGTCCGTGGTATGGCTACACCTTC; cdr3_aa: CASSPPGEGPWYGYTF; clone_size: NA; d_call: NA; j_call: TRBJ1-2; v_call: TRBV3-1/TRBV3-2
cdr3_nt: TGTGCCTCTGTTGCGGGGGGGCCTAATGAGCAGTTCTTC; cdr3_aa: CASVAGGPNEQFF; clone_size: NA; d_call: TRBD2; j_call: TRBJ2-1; v_call: TRBV30
cdr3_nt: TGTGCCAGCAGCTTAAGTCGACTAGCGGGGTTGAACAATGAGCAGTTCTTC; cdr3_aa: CASSLSRLAGLNNEQFF; clone_size: NA; d_call: TRBD2; j_call: TRBJ2-1; v_call: TRBV7-2
cdr3_nt: TGTGCCAGCAGCCAAGAGCCAGAAGGAGCTTACGGGGCCAACGTCCTGACTTTC; cdr3_aa: CASSQEPEGAYGANVLTF; clone_size: NA; d_call: NA; j_call: TRBJ2-6; v_call: TRBV7-6